This T cell receptor beta chain derives from a study of blood T cell repertoires in COVID-19. For the study at large: PBMCs, B-cell-depleted T cells, or T cells were the source of the cDNA or gDNA that made up the material.

Data came from immunoSEQ multiplex PCR; TCRdb stores just in-frame clones and leaves some out. This table holds some 98,000 clones, over 70% found once. Sequences were obtained from peripheral blood. The TCR originated in a human donor in a cohort sampled during active COVID-19.

CDR3 residues: CASSYGTSAHEQYF. Here the CDR3 DNA reads TGTGCCAGCAGTTACGGGACTAGCGCCCACGAGCAGTACTTC. The chain recombines TRBV27 with TRBJ2-7; 10 bases fit TRBD2. V lost 4 bases and J lost 5; bases outside the gene matches: 5. Germline values: CDR1 MNHEY, CDR2 SMNVEV (reference sequence). The CDR3 runs 14 residues.